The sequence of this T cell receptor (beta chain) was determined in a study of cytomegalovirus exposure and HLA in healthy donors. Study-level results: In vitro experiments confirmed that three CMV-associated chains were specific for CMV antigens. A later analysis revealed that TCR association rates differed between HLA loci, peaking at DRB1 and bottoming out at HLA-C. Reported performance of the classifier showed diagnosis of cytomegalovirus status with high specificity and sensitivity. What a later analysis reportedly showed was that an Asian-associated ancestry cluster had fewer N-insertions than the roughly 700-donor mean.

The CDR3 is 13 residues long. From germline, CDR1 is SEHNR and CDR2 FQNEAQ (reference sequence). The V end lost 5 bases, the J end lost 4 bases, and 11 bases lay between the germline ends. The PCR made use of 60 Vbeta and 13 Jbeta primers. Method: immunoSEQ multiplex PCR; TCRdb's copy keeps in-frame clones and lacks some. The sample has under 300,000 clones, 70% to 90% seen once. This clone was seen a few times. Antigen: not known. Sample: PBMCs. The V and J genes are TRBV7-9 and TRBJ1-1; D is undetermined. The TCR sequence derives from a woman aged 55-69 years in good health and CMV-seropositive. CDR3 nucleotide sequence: TGTGCCAGCAGCCCGACGGGGAGCACTGAAGCTTTCTTT. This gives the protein CASSPTGSTEAFF.